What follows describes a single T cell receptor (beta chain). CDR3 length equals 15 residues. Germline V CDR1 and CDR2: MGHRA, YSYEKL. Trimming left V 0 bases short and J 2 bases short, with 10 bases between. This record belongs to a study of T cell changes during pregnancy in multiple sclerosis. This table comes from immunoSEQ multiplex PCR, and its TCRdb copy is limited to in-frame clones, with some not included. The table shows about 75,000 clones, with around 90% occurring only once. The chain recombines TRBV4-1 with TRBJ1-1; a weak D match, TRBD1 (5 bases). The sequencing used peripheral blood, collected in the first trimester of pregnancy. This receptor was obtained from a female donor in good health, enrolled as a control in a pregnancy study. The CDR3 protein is CASSQETVTNTEAFF. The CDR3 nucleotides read TGCGCCAGCAGCCAAGAGACAGTGACAAACACTGAAGCTTTCTTT.